Presented here are 24 T cell receptor beta chains from one specimen sequenced in a study of blood T cell repertoires in COVID-19. This table comes from immunoSEQ multiplex PCR, and its TCRdb copy is limited to in-frame clones, with some not included. The sample includes 55,000 to 70,000 clones, 82% seen only once; the top ten take around 9.6%. The sequencing sample was made of peripheral blood. Receptors were obtained from a woman of 80 years or more with acute or convalescent COVID-19.

The CDR3: CASSPDRGGNEQYF. DNA for the CDR3: TGTGCCAGCTCACCAGATCGGGGGGGTAATGAGCAGTACTTC. V and J are TRBV18 and TRBJ2-7; 8 bases are shared with TRBD2. CDR1 and CDR2 (germline): KGHSH, LQKENI. Trimming at V came to 2 bases and at J to 7 bases, leaving 7 bases not matched to a gene. CDR3 length: 14 residues.

This chain connects TRBV6-8 to TRBJ2-1, with 10 positions matching TRBD2. The CDR3 runs 17 residues. J lost 8 bases, V lost 6 bases, and 16 bases had no gene match. Germline V gene data show CDR1 as MNHGY and CDR2 as SAAAGT. CDR3: CASSHPPTSGEAHEQFF. CDR3 coding DNA: TGTGCCAGCAGCCATCCCCCCACTAGCGGGGAGGCCCATGAGCAGTTCTTC.

The CDR3 is CASSLTGGPKETQYF. The DNA of the CDR3 is TGTGCCAGCAGCCTGACAGGGGGTCCCAAAGAGACCCAGTACTTC. The chain uses TRBV6-5 and TRBJ2-5; 9 bases agree with TRBD1. The J segment lost 3 bases and the V segment lost 6 bases, leaving 8 bases of the junction unmatched. The CDR3 is 15 residues long. CDR1 and CDR2 from the germline V gene are MNHEY and SVGAGI.

The J gene is TRBJ2-2, the V gene TRBV5-1; D not resolved. There are 15 residues in the CDR3. Per germline, CDR1 SGHRS and CDR2 YFSETQ. V lost 2 bases and J lost 1, with 9 bases in between. This chain's CDR3 is CASSLRPGNTGELFF. For the CDR3, the DNA is TGCGCCAGCAGCTTAAGGCCGGGGAACACCGGGGAGCTGTTTTTT.

The V call is TRBV4-1, the J call TRBJ1-5; D might be TRBD1 (6 bases). From germline, CDR1 is MGHRA and CDR2 YSYEKL. This CDR3 region has 19 residues. V shed 0 bases and J shed 0 bases, with 18 bases lying between them. The CDR3 nucleotides read TGCGCCAGCAGCCAAGAAGGGGTAGGGGGAGGGTCTAGCAATCAGCCCCAGCATTTT. This encodes CASSQEGVGGGSSNQPQHF.

The chain couples TRBV5-6 to TRBJ2-3, with TRBD1 identical over 10 bases. The CDR3 spans 15 residues. Trimming took 4 bases from V and 7 from J; bases not matched to a gene: 9. Germline CDR1 SGHDT, CDR2 YYEEEE. The CDR3, as DNA: TGTGCCAGCAGCAGGGACAGGGGCGAGCGTCATACGCAGTATTTT. Translating it yields CASSRDRGERHTQYF. Combining the CDR3 with reference TRBV5-6 and TRBJ2-3 gives the whole variable domain DAGVTQSPTHLIKTRGQQVTLRCSPKSGHDTVSWYQQALGQGPQFIFQYYEEEERQRGNFPDRFSGHQFPNYSSELNVNALLLGDSALYLCASSRDRGERHTQYFGPGTRLTVL.

The chain combines TRBV25-1 with TRBJ2-7; 7 bases are a match to TRBD2. This CDR3 spans 13 amino acids. The V gene end was trimmed by 4 bases and the J gene end by 9 bases; junction bases not matched to a gene: 9. Germline V CDR1 and CDR2: MGHDK, SYGVNS. The CDR3 DNA sequence: TGTGCCAGCAGTGTGGCCGGGGGGACGATGCAGTACTTC. Encoded protein: CASSVAGGTMQYF.

This chain connects TRBV5-1 to TRBJ2-5; 12 nucleotides agree with TRBD1. The CDR3 contains 16 residues. Trimming cost V 2 bases and J 5 bases; bases outside gene matches: 7. CDR1 SGHRS and CDR2 YFSETQ come from the germline V gene. The CDR3 nucleotides are TGCGCCAGCAGCTTTGGGGGACAGGGGGCCGGTGAGACCCAGTACTTC. It yields the protein CASSFGGQGAGETQYF.

The rearrangement joins TRBV3-1 (or the pseudogene TRBV3-2) to TRBJ1-1; unclear D gene. V lost 6 bases, J lost 0 bases, and 11 bases lay in between. Germline-derived CDR1 and CDR2 are LGHDT and YNNKEL (reference sequence). This CDR3 is 14 amino acids long. This chain's CDR3 is CASSPGLMNTEAFF. The CDR3 coding sequence is TGTGCCAGCAGTCCAGGACTCATGAACACTGAAGCTTTCTTT.

V is TRBV7-8 and J is TRBJ2-7; no clear D. This CDR3 region has 12 residues. V lost 2 bases and J lost 1, with 3 bases in between. Germline V gene data show CDR1 as SGHVS and CDR2 as FQNEAQ. CDR3 nucleotide sequence: TGTGCCAGCAGCTTACAGTCCTACGAGCAGTACTTC. This sequence encodes CASSLQSYEQYF.

The gene calls are TRBV19 and TRBJ1-5; no reliable D call. CDR1 is LNHDA and CDR2 is SQIVND in the germline V gene (reference sequence). V dropped 6 bases and J dropped 5 bases, with 14 bases sitting between them. The CDR3 has 14 residues. The CDR3 region is CASRRVTADQPQHF. In DNA, the CDR3 is TGTGCCAGTAGACGAGTCACCGCCGATCAGCCCCAGCATTTT.

A single count supports this clone. CDR3: CASSLFTSGNTEAFF. In DNA form, the CDR3 reads TGTGCCAGCAGCTTGTTCACGTCCGGGAACACTGAAGCTTTCTTT. The chain combines TRBV5-5 with TRBJ1-1; D remains ambiguous. CDR3 size: 15 residues. V lost 1 base, J lost 1 base, and 11 bases lay in between. Germline CDR1 and CDR2: SGHKS and YYEKEE (reference sequence).

The rearrangement uses TRBV2 and TRBJ2-1; no reliable D call. V lost 6 bases and J lost 6, with 12 bases in between. The CDR3 has 13 residues. Germline V gives CDR1 SNHLY, CDR2 FYNNEI. The chain's CDR3 is CASRYLLPNEQFF. CDR3 nucleotides: TGTGCCAGCAGGTACTTACTCCCCAATGAGCAGTTCTTC.

This chain links TRBV2 with TRBJ1-1, with 8 bases matching TRBD1. The V and J ends lost 10 bases and 2 bases, in that order; junction bases with no gene match: 12. The CDR3 is 15 amino acids. Germline loops: CDR1 SNHLY, CDR2 FYNNEI. Here the CDR3 DNA reads TGTGCCAACCTGGGACAGGCAAATTTCAACACTGAAGCTTTCTTT. This sequence encodes CANLGQANFNTEAFF.

The chain carries TRBV29-1 and TRBJ2-5; TRBD1 matches 7 bases. The CDR3 is made up of 15 amino acids. With V trimmed by 6 bases and J by 1 base, 11 bases remained unmatched. Germline CDR1 is SQVTM and CDR2 is ANQGSEA. Here the CDR3 DNA reads TGCAGCGTCCAAGGGGACAGAGCTGCCCAAGAGACCCAGTACTTC. Amino acid sequence: CSVQGDRAAQETQYF.

The rearrangement links TRBV2 to TRBJ1-2, with D possibly TRBD1 on 5 matching bases. The germline V gene encodes CDR1 SNHLY and CDR2 FYNNEI. The CDR3 spans 17 residues. Trimming shortened V by 2 bases and J by 5 bases, and 21 bases separated the two germline ends. DNA for the CDR3: TGTGCCAGCAGTGAAATTTTGTCGGGACTACAACCTTATGGCTACACCTTC. This sequence encodes CASSEILSGLQPYGYTF.

This clone has more than one count but fewer than ten. This chain joins TRBV7-9 and TRBJ2-2, with no clear D. Trimming left V 1 base short and J 5 bases short, with 11 bases between. This CDR3 contains 15 residues. The germline gives CDR1 SEHNR, CDR2 FQNEAQ (reference sequence). The CDR3 DNA reads TGTGCCAGCAGCTTAGAGCTAGTAGGTACCGGGGAGCTGTTTTTT. As protein: CASSLELVGTGELFF.

This chain uses TRBV3-1 (or the pseudogene TRBV3-2) with TRBJ1-5; possibly TRBD1 for D (5 bases). Germline V CDR1 and CDR2: LGHDT, YNNKEL (reference sequence). The V and J ends lost 6 bases and 5 bases respectively, with 11 bases between them. This CDR3 is built from 13 residues. In DNA form, the CDR3 reads TGTGCCAGCAGTCCAGGGAACCATCAGCCCCAGCATTTT. Its protein product is CASSPGNHQPQHF.

The chain links TRBV27 to TRBJ1-4, with a possible D match to TRBD1 (6 bases). Germline CDR1 MNHEY, CDR2 SMNVEV (reference sequence). V gave up 2 bases and J gave up 4 bases, with 14 bases separating them. The CDR3 has 16 residues. The CDR3 DNA reads as TGTGCCAGCAGTTTAATCCCGGGACACAATAATGAAAAACTGTTTTTT. It codes for CASSLIPGHNNEKLFF.

Only a few counts were recorded for this clone. This rearrangement joins TRBV6-1 to TRBJ1-1; D gene uncertain. CDR3 length equals 14 residues. V was trimmed by 1 base and J by 1 base, leaving 7 bases between them. CDR1 is MNHNS and CDR2 is SASEGT in the germline V gene. In DNA, the CDR3 is TGTGCCAGCAGTGAAGGGCTCCCGAACACTGAAGCTTTCTTT. Translating it yields CASSEGLPNTEAFF.

This clone occurred a few times. The CDR3 here is CASSQPRKQTNTIYF. The CDR3 nucleotides read TGCGCCAGCAGCCAACCTCGTAAACAGACAAACACCATATATTTT. The chain has TRBV4-1 and TRBJ1-3; no firm D call. There are 15 residues in the CDR3. Between the trimmed V and J ends, which lost 2 bases and 6 bases, there was a span of 14 bases. The germline CDR1 and CDR2 sequences are MGHRA and YSYEKL.

This clone was seen a few times. CDR3 residues: CASSWGQGGASEQFF. CDR3 in DNA: TGTGCCAGCAGTTGGGGTCAAGGGGGGGCAAGTGAGCAGTTCTTC. The chain has TRBV6-5 and TRBJ2-1, with D maybe TRBD2 (7 bases). In germline, CDR1 is MNHEY, CDR2 SVGAGI. This CDR3 contains 15 residues. Deletions cut 4 bases from V and 9 bases from J, with 19 bases between.

The V and J genes are TRBV4-2 and TRBJ2-2; 11 positions agree with TRBD2. V gave up 4 bases and J gave up 7 bases; unmatched junction bases: 14. This CDR3 spans 18 amino acids. The germline V gene has CDR1 LGHNA and CDR2 YNFKEQ. CDR3 residues: CASSLQKVVAGGVGELFF. As DNA, the CDR3 is TGTGCCAGCAGCCTTCAGAAGGTGGTAGCGGGGGGGGTCGGGGAGCTGTTTTTT.

The chain couples TRBV2 to TRBJ1-1, with D unresolved. V was trimmed by 4 bases and J by 2 bases, leaving 8 bases between them. The CDR3 has 13 amino acids. Germline V gene sequence: CDR1 SNHLY, CDR2 FYNNEI. The CDR3 reads CASSVELNTEAFF. As DNA, the CDR3 is TGTGCCAGCAGTGTCGAGTTAAACACTGAAGCTTTCTTT.